This TCR beta chain was captured in a study of T cell responses to AZD1222 COVID-19 vaccine. Germline-derived CDR1 and CDR2 are ENHRY and SYGVKD. The ends lost 6 bases at V and 1 base at J; junction bases unmatched: 11. The CDR3 length is 16 residues. For this clone: Its antigen remains unidentified.

Assay: immunoSEQ multiplex PCR; the TCRdb copy retains only in-frame clones and omits some. Of around 70,000 clones in the sample, 87% are singletons; the top ten hold 1.3%. Study results and caveats: The sample set comprised mostly white British donors with more females, and clonal diversity was possibly underestimated.

This receptor was taken from an adult who received the AZD1222 COVID-19 vaccine. The specimen comprised peripheral blood, sampled 28 days after the second AZD1222 dose. The chain joins TRBV10-3 to TRBJ1-2; 7 bases are shared with TRBD1. The CDR3 loop is CAIRGVVGQHNYGYTF. The DNA for the CDR3 is TGTGCCATCAGAGGGGTTGTGGGACAGCATAACTATGGCTACACCTTC.